This T cell receptor (beta chain) was obtained from a study of cytomegalovirus exposure and HLA in healthy donors. Whole-study results and caveats: TCR beta sequences reportedly predicted most subjects' HLA-A and HLA-B alleles accurately. Follow-up analysis seemed to connect common viral pathogens with several of the most significant clusters identified. Cytomegalovirus-associated status was assigned to roughly 160 TCR beta chains. Earlier results showed most TCR beta V segments being productive about 87% or about 30% of the time.

CDR1 LGHNT and CDR2 FRNRAP come from the germline V gene. The CDR3 has 12 residues. V was clipped by 6 bases and J by 7 bases, with 10 bases between them. Concerning this clone itself: Its matching antigen is unknown.

Use of 60 Vbeta and 13 Jbeta primers characterized the PCR. Profiled with immunoSEQ multiplex PCR; TCRdb holds only in-frame clones, not every one. The sample lists about 150,000 clones, around 79% occurring once. Specimen: PBMCs. The source of this sequence is a woman aged 40 to 50 in good health and CMV-seronegative. The J gene is TRBJ2-1, the V gene TRBV12-5; no clear D. The DNA for the CDR3 is TGTGCTAGTGGGCGTAGATCTAATGAGCAGTTCTTC. Its translation is CASGRRSNEQFF. Filled out from reference TRBV12-5 and TRBJ2-1, the complete variable domain reads DARVTQTPRHKVTEMGQEVTMRCQPILGHNTVFWYRQTMMQGLELLAYFRNRAPLDDSGMPKDRFSAEMPDATLATLKIQPSEPRDSAVYFCASGRRSNEQFFGPGTRLTVL.